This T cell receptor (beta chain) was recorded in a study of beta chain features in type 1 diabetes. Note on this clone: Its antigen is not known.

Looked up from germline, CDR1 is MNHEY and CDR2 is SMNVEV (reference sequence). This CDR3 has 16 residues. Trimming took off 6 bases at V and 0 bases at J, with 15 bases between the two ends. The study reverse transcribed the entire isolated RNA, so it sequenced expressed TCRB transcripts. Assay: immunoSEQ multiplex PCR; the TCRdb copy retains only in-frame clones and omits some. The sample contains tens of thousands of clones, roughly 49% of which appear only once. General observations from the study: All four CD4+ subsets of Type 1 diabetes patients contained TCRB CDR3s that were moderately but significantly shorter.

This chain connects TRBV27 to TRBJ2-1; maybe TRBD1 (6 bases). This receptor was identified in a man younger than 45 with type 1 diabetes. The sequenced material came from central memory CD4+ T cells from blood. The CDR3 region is CASRPAGVASYNEQFF. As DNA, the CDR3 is TGTGCCAGCAGACCCGCAGGGGTGGCCTCCTACAATGAGCAGTTCTTC.